A single sample is the source of the 28 T cell receptor beta chains below, sequenced in a study of PD-1 blockade in classical Hodgkin lymphoma. Noted time point: cycle 4 day 1 (C4D1), after less than seven weeks of nivolumab. Exposure to brentuximab vedotin varied, and each patient had relapsed following autologous stem cell transplantation. Profiled with immunoSEQ multiplex PCR; TCRdb holds only in-frame clones, not every one. The data contain about 60,000 clones, about 90% of them singletons. Sequenced here: peripheral blood mononuclear cells (PBMCs), sampled before the fourth cycle of nivolumab. Receptor source: a human donor with classical Hodgkin lymphoma.

V gene TRBV7-9 combines with J gene TRBJ2-5; D not resolved. The CDR3 loop spans 15 amino acids. The V gene's germline CDR1 is SEHNR and CDR2 FQNEAQ (reference sequence). Trimming removed 1 base at V and 5 bases at J, with 14 bases between. The DNA for the CDR3 is TGTGCCAGCAGCTTAGATAGAAGGTCTGGGGAGACCCAGTACTTC. This sequence encodes CASSLDRRSGETQYF. Drawing the rest from reference TRBV7-9 and TRBJ2-5, the complete variable domain is DTGVSQNPRHKITKRGQNVTFRCDPISEHNRLYWYRQTLGQGPEFLTYFQNEAQLEKSRLLSDRFSAERPKGSFSTLEIQRTEQGDSAMYLCASSLDRRSGETQYFGPGTRLLVL.

This clone appeared once. The CDR3 DNA follows: TGTGCCATCAGTGAGCCAGGGGGGACAGCTACAGCCCGGGGCTACACCTTC. Protein sequence: CAISEPGGTATARGYTF. The chain has TRBV10-3 and TRBJ1-2; 7 nucleotides agree with TRBD1. The CDR3 has 17 residues. J lost 8 bases, V lost 2 bases, and 17 bases had no gene match. The germline gives CDR1 ENHRY, CDR2 SYGVKD.

This chain's CDR3 is CALVSMGQGYNEQFF. As DNA, the CDR3 is TGTGCCCTCGTGTCTATGGGACAGGGGTACAATGAGCAGTTCTTC. The rearrangement links TRBV7-9 to TRBJ2-1, with TRBD1 matching 10 bases. The germline V gene encodes CDR1 SEHNR and CDR2 FQNEAQ (reference sequence). The length of the CDR3 is 15 residues. The V gene end was trimmed by 11 bases and the J gene end by 4 bases; junction bases not matched to a gene: 11. Combining the CDR3 with reference TRBV7-9 and TRBJ2-1 gives the whole variable domain DTGVSQNPRHKITKRGQNVTFRCDPISEHNRLYWYRQTLGQGPEFLTYFQNEAQLEKSRLLSDRFSAERPKGSFSTLEIQRTEQGDSAMYLCALVSMGQGYNEQFFGPGTRLTVL.

Here the CDR3 DNA reads TGTGCCAGCAGTTTCGGGACAGGGCTTAACTATGGCTACACCTTC. Protein product: CASSFGTGLNYGYTF. V gene TRBV6-1 combines with J gene TRBJ1-2; 9 nucleotides align to TRBD1. The junction had 5 bases not matched to a gene; V was cut back by 5 bases and J by 1 base. Germline V gives CDR1 MNHNS, CDR2 SASEGT. The CDR3 totals 15 residues.

The chain employs TRBV6-1 and TRBJ1-1; D is perhaps TRBD1 (6 bases). The length of the CDR3 is 15 residues. V was shortened by 10 bases and J by 0 bases, with 18 bases between the two germline ends. Per germline, CDR1 MNHNS and CDR2 SASEGT. The CDR3 sequence: CAIQPQGRLNTEAFF. The CDR3 bases are TGTGCCATCCAACCCCAGGGGAGACTGAACACTGAAGCTTTCTTT.

CDR3 amino acids: CASSTTVNTNSPLHF. In DNA form, the CDR3 reads TGCGCCAGCAGCACGACAGTGAACACTAATTCACCCCTCCACTTT. The chain joins TRBV5-1 to TRBJ1-6, with D perhaps TRBD1 (5 bases). The CDR3 covers 15 residues. The ends were cut back, 4 bases at V and 6 bases at J, with 14 bases in the middle. Germline V CDR1 and CDR2: SGHRS, YFSETQ.

V is TRBV30 and J is TRBJ1-2; 7 bases map to TRBD1. The CDR3 runs 14 residues. V shed 4 bases and J 8 bases; nucleotides not matched to a gene: 13. CDR1 and CDR2 (germline): GTSNPN, SVGIG (reference sequence). The CDR3 here is CAWIQQGSNSGYTF. CDR3 in DNA: TGTGCCTGGATTCAACAGGGGTCGAATAGCGGCTACACCTTC.

This clone was found once. The genes are TRBV27 and TRBJ2-3; D assignment may be TRBD1 or TRBD2 (5 bases each). Trimming pared 6 bases from V and 4 bases from J, leaving 17 bases between. The CDR3 covers 15 residues. Germline lookup yields CDR1 MNHEY and CDR2 SMNVEV (reference sequence). CDR3 sequence: CASSSGTHISDTQYF. The CDR3 DNA reads as TGTGCCAGCAGCTCCGGGACCCACATCTCAGATACGCAGTATTTT.

The rearrangement joins TRBV29-1 to TRBJ2-3; TRBD1 matches at 10 bases. The J segment lost 2 bases and the V segment lost 0 bases, leaving 2 bases of the junction unmatched. This CDR3 comprises 15 residues. Germline V gene lookup returns CDR1 SQVTM and CDR2 ANQGSEA. CDR3 residues: CSVEEGQGNTDTQYF. CDR3 DNA: TGCAGCGTTGAAGAGGGACAGGGGAACACAGATACGCAGTATTTT.

The chain has TRBV19 and TRBJ2-1; 10 nucleotides line up with TRBD1. Germline assignment: CDR1 LNHDA and CDR2 SQIVND (reference sequence). The CDR3 loop spans 13 amino acids. The V and J ends lost 10 bases and 7 bases, in that order; junction bases with no gene match: 7. CDR3: CATAPGQGNEQFF. The DNA for the CDR3 is TGTGCCACCGCCCCGGGACAGGGGAATGAGCAGTTCTTC.

This clone was recorded a few times. The V gene is TRBV4-1, the J gene TRBJ1-1, with TRBD1 as a possible D gene (5 bases). This CDR3 contains 13 residues. Germline CDR1 MGHRA, CDR2 YSYEKL. Trimming left V 1 base short and J 5 bases short, with 8 bases between. The CDR3 loop is CASSQGEGTEAFF. As DNA, the CDR3 is TGCGCCAGCAGCCAAGGTGAGGGGACTGAAGCTTTCTTT.

This sequence joins TRBV30 and TRBJ2-1, with D unclear. This CDR3 region has 13 residues. V dropped 6 bases and J dropped 5 bases, with 14 bases sitting between them. From germline, CDR1 is GTSNPN and CDR2 SVGIG (reference sequence). The CDR3 loop reads CACTGSQNNEQFF. CDR3 sequence (DNA): TGTGCCTGTACGGGTTCCCAGAACAATGAGCAGTTCTTC.

The chain is built from TRBV7-8 and TRBJ1-5; a possible D gene is TRBD1 (5 bases). This CDR3 comprises 17 residues. With 1 base removed from V and 3 bases from J, the gap between germline ends came to 16 bases. Germline-derived CDR1 and CDR2 are SGHVS and FQNEAQ. The CDR3 here is CASSLEGRASVNQPQHF. The CDR3 nucleotides read TGTGCCAGCAGCTTAGAGGGGCGGGCAAGTGTCAATCAGCCCCAGCATTTT.

The CDR3 sequence: CSVEGRVNTEAFF. CDR3 sequence (DNA): TGCAGCGTTGAGGGCAGGGTTAACACTGAAGCTTTCTTT. This chain uses TRBV29-1 with TRBJ1-1; a possible D gene is TRBD1 (5 bases). Between the trimmed V and J ends, which lost 3 bases and 2 bases, there was a span of 10 bases. The CDR3 has 13 residues. Per germline, CDR1 SQVTM and CDR2 ANQGSEA.

The chain has TRBV2 and TRBJ1-6, with TRBD1 as a possible D gene (5 bases). The germline CDR1 and CDR2 sequences are SNHLY and FYNNEI. V lost 6 bases to trimming and J lost 11 bases, with 5 bases between them. The CDR3 consists of 10 residues. The CDR3 DNA follows: TGTGCCAGCAGAGGGGCACCCCTCCACTTT. It is translated as CASRGAPLHF.

The table lists this clone with a count of one. This chain links TRBV7-2 with TRBJ2-5, with no clear D. Looked up from germline, CDR1 is SGHTA and CDR2 is FQGNSA. The V end lost 6 bases, the J end lost 2 bases, and 4 bases lay between the germline ends. CDR3 length: 11 residues. The CDR3 sequence is CASSQQETQYF. In nucleotides, the CDR3 is TGTGCCAGCAGTCAACAAGAGACCCAGTACTTC.

The J gene is TRBJ2-7, the V gene TRBV20-1; D is unresolved. From germline, CDR1 is DFQATT and CDR2 SNEGSKA (reference sequence). V was cut by 5 bases and J by 7 bases, with 9 bases left in between. The CDR3 sequence is 10 residues long. The CDR3 nucleotides read TGCAGTGCTTCCGAGTGGGAGCAGTACTTC. It encodes CSASEWEQYF.

V usage is TRBV27 and J usage is TRBJ1-5; TRBD1 might be the D (5 bases). V was shortened by 5 bases and J by 3 bases, with 14 bases between the two germline ends. This CDR3 contains 15 residues. In germline, CDR1 is MNHEY, CDR2 SMNVEV (reference sequence). CDR3 sequence: CASSSYYRNNQPQHF. The CDR3 bases are TGTGCCAGCAGTAGCTATTACAGGAACAATCAGCCCCAGCATTTT.

This chain links TRBV13 with TRBJ2-7; TRBD2 matches at 8 bases. Losses at the gene ends were 1 base for V and 7 bases for J; bases not matched to a gene: 3. Germline V lookup: CDR1 PRHDT, CDR2 FYEKMQ (reference sequence). The CDR3 runs to 13 residues. This CDR3 reads CASSLVGRGEQYF. The CDR3 DNA reads as TGTGCCAGCAGCTTAGTCGGGAGGGGTGAGCAGTACTTC.

V gene TRBV6-5 combines with J gene TRBJ1-3, with a weak D call TRBD1 (6 bases). V dropped 6 bases and J dropped 1 base, with 7 bases sitting between them. Germline V lookup: CDR1 MNHEY, CDR2 SVGAGI. There are 13 residues in the CDR3. Written as DNA, the CDR3 is TGTGCCAGCAGAACAGGGTCTGGAAACACCATATATTTT. Protein: CASRTGSGNTIYF.

DNA of the CDR3: TGCGCCAGCAGCGCCAACAGGGGCGCTAATGAAAAACTGTTTTTT. Translated: CASSANRGANEKLFF. The chain carries TRBV5-1 and TRBJ1-4, with TRBD1 matching 7 bases. Germline CDR1 reads SGHRS; CDR2 reads YFSETQ. After removal of 4 bases from V and 3 bases from J, the junction contained 6 bases not matched to a gene. There are 15 residues in the CDR3.

V gene TRBV7-2 combines with J gene TRBJ1-1; D not resolved. The CDR3 spans 13 residues. Germline CDR1 and CDR2: SGHTA and FQGNSA. V lost 0 bases to trimming and J lost 7 bases, with 9 bases between them. Written as DNA, the CDR3 is TGTGCCAGCAGCTTAGCAGGGATTGATGAAGCTTTCTTT. Encoded protein: CASSLAGIDEAFF. The full variable domain, in which reference TRBV7-2 and TRBJ1-1 provide the parts outside the CDR3, is GAGVSQSPSNKVTEKGKDVELRCDPISGHTALYWYRQSLGQGLEFLIYFQGNSAPDKSGLPSDRFSAERTGGSVSTLTIQRTQQEDSAVYLCASSLAGIDEAFFGQGTRLTVV.

The chain carries TRBV6-1 and TRBJ1-3; a possible D gene is TRBD1 (6 bases). The germline gives CDR1 MNHNS, CDR2 SASEGT. The CDR3 is 15 amino acids. The ends were cut back, 5 bases at V and 4 bases at J, with 15 bases in the middle. The CDR3 reads CASSQQGSSGNTIYF. The CDR3 DNA reads as TGTGCCAGCAGTCAACAGGGCTCTTCGGGAAACACCATATATTTT.

The rearrangement uses TRBV7-2 and TRBJ2-7, with 10 nucleotides matching TRBD2. The germline CDR1 and CDR2 sequences are SGHTA and FQGNSA. The CDR3 has 14 residues. Trimming cost V 4 bases and J 2 bases; bases outside gene matches: 2. The CDR3 here is CASSSGLATYEQYF. The CDR3 bases are TGTGCCAGCAGCTCGGGACTAGCGACCTACGAGCAGTACTTC.

The chain employs TRBV30 and TRBJ2-3; D is unclear. Germline CDR1 reads GTSNPN; CDR2 reads SVGIG (reference sequence). V was trimmed by 2 bases and J by 3 bases, leaving 3 bases between them. The CDR3 runs 11 residues. The CDR3 protein is CAWSRTDTQYF. The CDR3, as DNA: TGTGCCTGGAGTCGAACAGATACGCAGTATTTT. Variable domain in full (rest from reference TRBV30 and TRBJ2-3): SQTIHQWPATLVQPVGSPLSLECTVEGTSNPNLYWYRQAAGRGLQLLFYSVGIGQISSEVPQNLSASRPQDRQFILSSKKLLLSDSGFYLCAWSRTDTQYFGPGTRLTVL.

The gene calls are TRBV30 and TRBJ1-2; TRBD1 agrees at 8 bases. V dropped 6 bases and J dropped 4; count of bases not matched to a gene: 7. CDR1 is GTSNPN, CDR2 SVGIG, per germline (reference sequence). This CDR3 has 13 amino acids. The CDR3 reads CACWTGRSYGYTF. CDR3 nucleotides: TGTGCCTGTTGGACAGGGCGTTCCTATGGCTACACCTTC.

This clone occurred a few times. The genes are TRBV5-4 and TRBJ1-1; TRBD1 might be the D (5 bases). CDR3 length equals 17 residues. V was clipped by 5 bases and J by 0 bases, with 20 bases between them. Germline CDR1 reads SGHNT; CDR2 reads YYREEE (reference sequence). CDR3 sequence reads: CASSPGPKGSMNTEAFF. In DNA form, the CDR3 reads TGTGCCAGCAGTCCGGGACCCAAAGGAAGTATGAACACTGAAGCTTTCTTT.

This clone was seen only once. The chain recombines TRBV7-3 with TRBJ2-7, with 10 bases aligning to TRBD1. The CDR3 loop spans 14 amino acids. From germline, CDR1 is SGHTA and CDR2 FQGTGA. With V trimmed by 6 bases and J by 5 bases, 7 bases remained unmatched. Here the CDR3 reads CASRSPGQGHEQYF. The DNA of the CDR3 is TGTGCCAGCAGATCCCCGGGACAGGGGCACGAGCAGTACTTC.